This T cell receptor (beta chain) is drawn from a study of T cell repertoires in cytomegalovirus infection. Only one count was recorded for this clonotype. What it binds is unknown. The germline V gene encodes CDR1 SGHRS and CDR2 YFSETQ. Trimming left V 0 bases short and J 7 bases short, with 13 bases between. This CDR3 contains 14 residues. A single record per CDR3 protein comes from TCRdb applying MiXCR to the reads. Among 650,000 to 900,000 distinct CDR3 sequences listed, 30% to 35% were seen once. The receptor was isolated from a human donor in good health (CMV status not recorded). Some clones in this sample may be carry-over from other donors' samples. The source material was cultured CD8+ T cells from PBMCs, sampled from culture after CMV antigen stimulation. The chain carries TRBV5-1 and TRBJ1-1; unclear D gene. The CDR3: CASSLALTAVEAFF. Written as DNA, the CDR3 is TGCGCCAGCAGCTTGGCCCTAACCGCAGTTGAAGCTTTCTTT. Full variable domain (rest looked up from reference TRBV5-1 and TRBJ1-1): KAGVTQTPRYLIKTRGQQVTLSCSPISGHRSVSWYQQTPGQGLQFLFEYFSETQRNKGNFPGRFSGRQFSNSRSEMNVSTLELGDSALYLCASSLALTAVEAFFGQGTRLTVV.